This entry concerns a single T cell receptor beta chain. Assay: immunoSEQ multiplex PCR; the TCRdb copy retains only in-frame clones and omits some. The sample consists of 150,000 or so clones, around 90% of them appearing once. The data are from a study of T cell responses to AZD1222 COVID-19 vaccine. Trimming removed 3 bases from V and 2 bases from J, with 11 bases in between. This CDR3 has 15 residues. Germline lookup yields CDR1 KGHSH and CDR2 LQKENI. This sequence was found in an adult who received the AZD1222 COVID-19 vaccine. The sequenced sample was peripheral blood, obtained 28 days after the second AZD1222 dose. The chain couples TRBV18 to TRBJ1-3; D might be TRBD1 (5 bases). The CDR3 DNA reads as TGTGCCAGCTCACCCACCCAGGGCACTGGAAACACCATATATTTT. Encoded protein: CASSPTQGTGNTIYF.